This T cell receptor beta chain was recovered during a study of blood T cell repertoires in COVID-19 (TCRdb year 2020). As for the study more broadly: Samples from collaborators originated in the United States, Italy and Spain and spanned both the acute and convalescent phases of COVID-19. Samples came from the ongoing ImmuneRACE study (first 160 participants) plus 1,254 subjects from 6 global collaborators. A freely available public database, intended as a resource for researchers studying the immune response to SARS-CoV-2, is where the repertoires were released. The dataset comprised deeply sampled blood TCRbeta repertoires from subjects exposed to, actively infected with, or recovered from COVID-19. The prospective study material was composed of cDNA or gDNA derived from T cells, B-cell-depleted T cells, or PBMCs. A de-identified subject ID, COVID-19 status, age in years and sex were almost always included in the sample metadata. HLA class I and class II types, where available, came from metadata supplied by the sample provider rather than from assay-based typing.

Here V drops 4 bases and J drops 3 bases, and the junction holds 7 bases not matched to any gene. From cysteine to phenylalanine, the CDR3 is 15 amino acids long. CDR3 DNA is the only sequence kept; it has 45 bases, read in frame from the first base. Taken from the germline V gene, the CDR1 and CDR2 loops are MNHEY and SVGAGI. The immunoSEQ Assay, a bias-controlled multiplex PCR, was used to amplify TCRbeta CDR3 regions from genomic DNA. The original pipeline was this. The number of nucleated cells in each sample was estimated from the amplification of reference gene primers within the assay. Sequence reads were collapsed and filtered to measure the absolute abundance of every unique TCRbeta CDR3 rearrangement. For each sample, productive Simpson clonality was calculated as the square root of Simpson's diversity index across productive rearrangements. TCRdb retrieved this table from immuneACCESS and kept in-frame rearrangements only. Not all clones are present; in checked studies, unresolved V genes account for under half, and no reason is known for the remainder. That table furnishes V, J and clone size, whereas the DNA furnished D and trimming. The sample data list fewer than 250,000 clones, and 89% of these were observed just once. In total, the top ten clones hold about 6.3% of the sample.

Study-wide conclusions, independent of this receptor: Clinical and demographic metadata were provided uncurated, with the amount varying by source and participant.

Concerning this clone itself: No cognate antigen has been identified for it. Base qualities are not provided; no much larger clone lies one nucleotide away.

A second Seattle source provided samples from volunteer blood donors who had recovered from COVID-19. Collaborating institutions collected whole blood in K2EDTA tubes following their own protocols. For TCRbeta analysis, collaborators shipped samples as frozen whole blood, isolated PBMCs, or DNA extracted from either of those sample types. The chain joins TRBV6-5 to TRBJ2-7, and 9 junction bases match TRBD1. The sequenced sample was peripheral blood. The TCR was taken from a man aged 55-75 years who had recovered from COVID-19. The sequenced DNA is TGTGCCAGCAGTTCCACCGGGACAGGGTACTACGAGCAGTACTTC. Its product reads: CASSSTGTGYYEQYF.